This T cell receptor beta chain was captured in a study of CD8 T cells in ankylosing spondylitis. Study findings and constraints: Ankylosing spondylitis blood seemed to carry a telltale TCR beta motif made of seven or eight highly homologous variants.

On this clonotype itself: Its antigen remains unknown.

Germline CDR1 is GTSNPN and CDR2 is SVGIG (reference sequence). There are 13 residues in the CDR3. V shed 3 bases and J 12 bases; nucleotides not matched to a gene: 14. MiXCR, applied by TCRdb to the 5' RACE reads, yields one record per CDR3 protein. The sample carries 380,000 or so distinct CDR3 sequences, approximately 22% recorded once. V usage is TRBV30 and J usage is TRBJ2-7; 7 bases line up with TRBD2. Specimen: blood, either unsorted or a sorted T cell fraction (not recorded which). The TCR sequence derives from a male donor with ankylosing spondylitis or in good health (not recorded which). CDR3 coding DNA: TGTGCCTGGAGAGAGCCCGGGGACTACGGATTGTACTTC. Its translation is CAWREPGDYGLYF.